The rows below give T cell receptor beta chains drawn from one sample of a study of T cells after yellow fever vaccination. From the 5' RACE reads, TCRdb called clonotypes with MiXCR, one entry per CDR3 protein. The sample contains more than 350,000 distinct CDR3 sequences, around 10% of which appear only once. The sample was PBMCs, taken on the day of the first yellow fever vaccination. The receptors come from a man aged 18 to 30 who received the YFV17D yellow fever vaccine. CDR3s include the opening cysteine and the closing phenylalanine or tryptophan.

v_gene: TRBV25-1
j_gene: TRBJ1-4
CDR3aa: CASSVPGQGANEKLFF

v_gene: TRBV5-1
j_gene: TRBJ1-6
CDR3aa: CASSLASSGGGDNSPLHF

v_gene: TRBV4-3
j_gene: TRBJ2-7
CDR3aa: CASSQVPRAGLREQYF

v_gene: TRBV25-1
j_gene: TRBJ2-1
CDR3aa: CASTRDTSYNEQFF

v_gene: TRBV11-2
j_gene: TRBJ2-7
CDR3aa: CASSLHRATYEQYF

v_gene: TRBV4-1
j_gene: TRBJ2-7
CDR3aa: CASSDLERGGFNYEQYF

v_gene: TRBV10-3
j_gene: TRBJ1-5
CDR3aa: CAIATGANQPQHF

v_gene: TRBV4-3
j_gene: TRBJ2-1
CDR3aa: CASSPTKGASNEQFF

v_gene: TRBV29-1
j_gene: TRBJ1-1
CDR3aa: CSASTEAFF

v_gene: TRBV9
j_gene: TRBJ2-1
CDR3aa: CASSVLSGGTSYNEQFF

v_gene: TRBV5-6
j_gene: TRBJ2-7
CDR3aa: CASSAHRGFYEQYF

v_gene: TRBV13
j_gene: TRBJ2-3
CDR3aa: CASSPNRRTDTQYF

v_gene: TRBV7-9
j_gene: TRBJ2-3
CDR3aa: CASSSLSGGITDTQYF

v_gene: TRBV29-1
j_gene: TRBJ2-3
CDR3aa: CSQGQSPTDTQYF

v_gene: TRBV10-2
j_gene: TRBJ2-3
CDR3aa: CASTQLSTDTQYF

v_gene: TRBV7-2
j_gene: TRBJ2-2
CDR3aa: CASSSKRGALSGLFF

v_gene: TRBV15
j_gene: TRBJ2-7
CDR3aa: CATSPEWQSSYEQYF

v_gene: TRBV6-1
j_gene: TRBJ2-5
CDR3aa: CASSGGVTVFWETQYF

v_gene: TRBV29-1
j_gene: TRBJ1-2
CDR3aa: CSVEDRATGPGGYTF

v_gene: TRBV12-3/TRBV12-4
j_gene: TRBJ2-7
CDR3aa: CASSLWAATSYEQYF

v_gene: TRBV11-2
j_gene: TRBJ1-1
CDR3aa: CASSLTPENTEAFF

v_gene: TRBV20-1
j_gene: TRBJ2-1
CDR3aa: CSARIDRIRNNEQFF

v_gene: TRBV18
j_gene: TRBJ2-5
CDR3aa: CASSPVLAGGETQYF

v_gene: TRBV14
j_gene: TRBJ2-1
CDR3aa: CASSADGGLLSYNEQFF

v_gene: TRBV20-1
j_gene: TRBJ2-5
CDR3aa: CSASSLAAQETQYF

v_gene: TRBV3-1
j_gene: TRBJ2-3
CDR3aa: CASSQDNALAGTDTQYF

v_gene: TRBV12-3/TRBV12-4
j_gene: TRBJ2-6
CDR3aa: CASRAGANVLTF

v_gene: TRBV7-3
j_gene: TRBJ2-3
CDR3aa: CASSSSGVSDTQYF

v_gene: TRBV18
j_gene: TRBJ1-3
CDR3aa: CASSPNNAAISGNTIYF

v_gene: TRBV12-3/TRBV12-4
j_gene: TRBJ2-1
CDR3aa: CASSLRTSGGRHSYNEQFF

v_gene: TRBV13
j_gene: TRBJ2-1
CDR3aa: CASSFGRGGNEQFF

v_gene: TRBV4-3
j_gene: TRBJ1-1
CDR3aa: CASSRETLYPAFF

v_gene: TRBV5-1
j_gene: TRBJ2-7
CDR3aa: CASSFVGDEQYF

v_gene: TRBV5-5
j_gene: TRBJ1-6
CDR3aa: CASSLTGLGYNSPLHF

v_gene: TRBV12-3/TRBV12-4
j_gene: TRBJ2-1
CDR3aa: CASSFSNYNEQFF

v_gene: TRBV7-2
j_gene: TRBJ2-5
CDR3aa: CASSPGGGSSETQYF

v_gene: TRBV6-1
j_gene: TRBJ2-3
CDR3aa: CASSLGHQGGTDTQYF

v_gene: TRBV7-9
j_gene: TRBJ2-1
CDR3aa: CASSLWGGASYNEQFF

v_gene: TRBV19
j_gene: TRBJ2-2
CDR3aa: CASSTAGTGNTGELFF

v_gene: TRBV3-1
j_gene: TRBJ1-2
CDR3aa: CASSQGLQGAGGYTF

v_gene: TRBV6-1
j_gene: TRBJ1-3
CDR3aa: CASSINLSGNTIYF